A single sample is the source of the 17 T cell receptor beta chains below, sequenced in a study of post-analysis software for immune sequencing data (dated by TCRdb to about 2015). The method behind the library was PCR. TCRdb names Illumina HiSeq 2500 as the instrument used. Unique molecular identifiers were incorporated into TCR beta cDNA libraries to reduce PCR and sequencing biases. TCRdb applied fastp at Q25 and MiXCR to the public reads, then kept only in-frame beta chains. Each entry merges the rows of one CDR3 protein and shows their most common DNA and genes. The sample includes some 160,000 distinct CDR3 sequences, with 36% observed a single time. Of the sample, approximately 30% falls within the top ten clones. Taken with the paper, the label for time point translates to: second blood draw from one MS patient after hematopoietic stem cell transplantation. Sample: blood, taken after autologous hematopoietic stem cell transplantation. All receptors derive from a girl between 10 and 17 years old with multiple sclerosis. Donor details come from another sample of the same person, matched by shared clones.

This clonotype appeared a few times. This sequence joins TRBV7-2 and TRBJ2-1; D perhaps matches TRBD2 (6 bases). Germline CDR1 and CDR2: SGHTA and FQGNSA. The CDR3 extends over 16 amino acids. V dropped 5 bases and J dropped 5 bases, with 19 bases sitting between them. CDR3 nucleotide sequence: TGTGCCAGCAGCCCCCATCTGGGTAGCGGCCACAATGAGCAGTTCTTC. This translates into CASSPHLGSGHNEQFF. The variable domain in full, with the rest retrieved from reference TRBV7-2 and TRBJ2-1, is GAGVSQSPSNKVTEKGKDVELRCDPISGHTALYWYRQSLGQGLEFLIYFQGNSAPDKSGLPSDRFSAERTGGSVSTLTIQRTQQEDSAVYLCASSPHLGSGHNEQFFGPGTRLTVL.

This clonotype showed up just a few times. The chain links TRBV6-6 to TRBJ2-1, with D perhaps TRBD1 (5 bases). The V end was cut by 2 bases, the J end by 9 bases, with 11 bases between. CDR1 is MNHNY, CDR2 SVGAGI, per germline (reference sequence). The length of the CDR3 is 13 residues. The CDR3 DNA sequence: TGTGCCAGCAGTTACCCCGGTAGGGGTGAGCAGTTCTTC. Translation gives CASSYPGRGEQFF.

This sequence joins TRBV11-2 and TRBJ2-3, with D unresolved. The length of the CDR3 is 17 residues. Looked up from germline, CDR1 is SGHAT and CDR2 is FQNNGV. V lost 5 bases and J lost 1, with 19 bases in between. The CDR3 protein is CASSLAPGSGGTDTQYF. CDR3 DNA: TGTGCCAGCAGCCTGGCCCCCGGGTCGGGTGGCACAGATACGCAGTATTTT.

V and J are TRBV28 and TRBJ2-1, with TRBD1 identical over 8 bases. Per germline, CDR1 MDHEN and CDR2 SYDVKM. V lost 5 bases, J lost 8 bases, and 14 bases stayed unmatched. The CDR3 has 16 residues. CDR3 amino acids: CASSQFRDRSIYEQFF. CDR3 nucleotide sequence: TGTGCCAGCAGTCAGTTTCGGGACAGGTCGATTTATGAGCAGTTCTTC.

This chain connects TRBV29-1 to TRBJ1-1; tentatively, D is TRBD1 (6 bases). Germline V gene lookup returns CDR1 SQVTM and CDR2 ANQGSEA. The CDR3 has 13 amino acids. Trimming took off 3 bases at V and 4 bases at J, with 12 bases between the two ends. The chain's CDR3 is CSVDIQGVTEAFF. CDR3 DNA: TGCAGCGTTGATATACAGGGAGTCACTGAAGCTTTCTTT.

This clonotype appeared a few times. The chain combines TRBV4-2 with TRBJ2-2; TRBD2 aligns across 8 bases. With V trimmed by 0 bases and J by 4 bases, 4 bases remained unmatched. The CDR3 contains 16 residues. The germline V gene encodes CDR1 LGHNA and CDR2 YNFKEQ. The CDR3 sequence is CASSQDDGRVTGELFF. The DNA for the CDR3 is TGTGCCAGCAGCCAAGATGACGGGAGGGTCACCGGGGAGCTGTTTTTT.

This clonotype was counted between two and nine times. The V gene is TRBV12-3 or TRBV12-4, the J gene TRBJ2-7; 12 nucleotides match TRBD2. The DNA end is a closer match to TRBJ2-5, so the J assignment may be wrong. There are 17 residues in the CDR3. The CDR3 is CASSGWTSGNPGETQYF. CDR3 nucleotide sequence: TGTGCCAGCAGTGGATGGACTAGCGGGAACCCTGGGGAGACCCAGTACTTC.

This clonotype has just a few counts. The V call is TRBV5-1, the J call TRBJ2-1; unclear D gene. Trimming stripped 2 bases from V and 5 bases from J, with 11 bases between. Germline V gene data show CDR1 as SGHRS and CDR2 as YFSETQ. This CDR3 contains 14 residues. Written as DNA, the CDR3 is TGCGCCAGCAGCTTAGGAACGGCTAACAATGAGCAGTTCTTC. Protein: CASSLGTANNEQFF.

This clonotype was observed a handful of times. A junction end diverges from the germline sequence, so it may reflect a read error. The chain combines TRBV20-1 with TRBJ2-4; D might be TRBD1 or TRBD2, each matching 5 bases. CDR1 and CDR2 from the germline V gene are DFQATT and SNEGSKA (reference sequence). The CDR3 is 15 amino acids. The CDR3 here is CSARAGGVAKNIQYF. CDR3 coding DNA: TGCAGTGCAAGAGCTGGGGGTGTAGCCAAAAACATTCAGTACTTC.

This chain's CDR3 is CASSLQIAYEQYF. In DNA form, the CDR3 reads TGTGCCAGCAGCCTCCAGATTGCCTACGAGCAGTACTTC. The J gene is TRBJ2-7, the V gene TRBV4-2; D unresolved. V lost 4 bases, J lost 2 bases, and 9 bases lay in between. Germline values: CDR1 LGHNA, CDR2 YNFKEQ. CDR3 length: 13 residues.

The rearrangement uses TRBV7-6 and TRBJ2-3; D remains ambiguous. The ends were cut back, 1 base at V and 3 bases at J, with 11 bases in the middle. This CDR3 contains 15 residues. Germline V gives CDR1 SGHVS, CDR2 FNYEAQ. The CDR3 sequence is CASSLGVHETDTQYF. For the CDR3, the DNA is TGTGCCAGCAGCTTAGGGGTCCACGAAACAGATACGCAGTATTTT.

CDR3 in DNA: TGTGCCAGCAGTGACTTGACTTTGACAGGGGTCGGGGAGCTGTTTTTT. Translation gives CASSDLTLTGVGELFF. The genes are TRBV6-2 or TRBV6-3 and TRBJ2-2; 8 bases agree with TRBD1. CDR3 size: 16 residues. Trimming at V came to 5 bases and at J to 7 bases, leaving 12 bases not matched to a gene. CDR1 is MNHEY and CDR2 is SVGEGT in the germline V gene.

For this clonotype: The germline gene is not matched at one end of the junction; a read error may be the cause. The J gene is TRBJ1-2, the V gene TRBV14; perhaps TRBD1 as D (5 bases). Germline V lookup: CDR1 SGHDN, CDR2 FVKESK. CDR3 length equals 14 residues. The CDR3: CASSQVGRGPGCTF. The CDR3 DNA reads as TGCGCCAGCAGCCAAGTTGGGAGGGGTCCTGGCTGCACCTTC. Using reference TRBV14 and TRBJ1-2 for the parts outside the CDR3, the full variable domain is EAGVTQFPSHSVIEKGQTVTLRCDPISGHDNLYWYRRVMGKEIKFLLHFVKESKQDESGMPNNRFLAERTGGTYSTLKVQPAELEDSGVYFCASSQVGRGPGCTFGSGTRLTVV.

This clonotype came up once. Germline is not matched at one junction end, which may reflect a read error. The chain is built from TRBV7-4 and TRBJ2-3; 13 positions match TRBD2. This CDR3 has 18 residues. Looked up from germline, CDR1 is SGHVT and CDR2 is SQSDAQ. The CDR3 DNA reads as TGTGCCGGCAGCCGGGGACTAGCGGGAACCTCTAGCACAGATACGCAGTATTTT. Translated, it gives CAGSRGLAGTSSTDTQYF.

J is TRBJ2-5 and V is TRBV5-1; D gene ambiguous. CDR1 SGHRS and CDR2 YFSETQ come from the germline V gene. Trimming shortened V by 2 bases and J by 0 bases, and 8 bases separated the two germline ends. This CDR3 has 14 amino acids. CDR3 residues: CASSFGGHQETQYF. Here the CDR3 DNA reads TGCGCCAGCAGCTTTGGCGGACACCAAGAGACCCAGTACTTC.

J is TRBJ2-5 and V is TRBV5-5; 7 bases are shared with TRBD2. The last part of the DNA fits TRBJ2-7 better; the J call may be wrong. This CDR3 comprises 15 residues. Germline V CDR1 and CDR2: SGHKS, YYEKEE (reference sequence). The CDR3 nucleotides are TGTGCCAGCAGCTTGTGGGCTAGCGGAACCTACGAGCAGTACTTC. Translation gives CASSLWASGTYEQYF.

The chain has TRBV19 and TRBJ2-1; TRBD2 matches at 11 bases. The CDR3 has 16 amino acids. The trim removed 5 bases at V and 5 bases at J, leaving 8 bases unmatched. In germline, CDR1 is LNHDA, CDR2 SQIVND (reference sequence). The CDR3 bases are TGTGCCAGTAGTGGCGACACTAGCGGGAGACACAATGAGCAGTTCTTC. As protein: CASSGDTSGRHNEQFF.